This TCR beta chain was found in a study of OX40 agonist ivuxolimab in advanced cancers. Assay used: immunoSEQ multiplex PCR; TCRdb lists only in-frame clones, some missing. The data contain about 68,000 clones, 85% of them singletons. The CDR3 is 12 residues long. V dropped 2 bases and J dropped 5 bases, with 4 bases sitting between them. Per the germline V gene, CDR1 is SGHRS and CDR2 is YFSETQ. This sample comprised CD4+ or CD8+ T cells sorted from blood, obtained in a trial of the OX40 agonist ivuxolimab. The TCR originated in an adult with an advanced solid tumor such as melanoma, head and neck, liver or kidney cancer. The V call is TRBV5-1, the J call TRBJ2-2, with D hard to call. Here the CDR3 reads CASSFETGELFF. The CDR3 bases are TGCGCCAGCAGCTTTGAAACCGGGGAGCTGTTTTTT.